Sequencing of this T cell receptor (beta chain) was carried out in a study of T cells in Graves' hyperthyroidism and ophthalmopathy. V lost 1 base, J lost 3 bases, and 21 bases lay in between. This CDR3 has 18 amino acids. From germline, CDR1 is SEHNR and CDR2 FQNEAQ (reference sequence). The table lists this clonotype with many counts. Template material for amplifying TCR beta CDR3 regions consisted of RNA transcripts. When the TCR CDR3 underwent first-round RT-PCR, the HTBI primer set was used. Each CDR3 protein is one row after TCRdb ran MiXCR on the multiplex PCR reads. The sample carries about 420,000 distinct CDR3 sequences, approximately 14% recorded once.

Sequenced: blood. This receptor was identified in a woman younger than 35 with Graves' hyperthyroidism. The chain recombines TRBV7-9 with TRBJ1-2, with D maybe TRBD1 (5 bases). CDR3: CASSLEGRRASPYYGYTF. The CDR3 nucleotides are TGTGCCAGCAGCTTAGAGGGGCGCAGAGCCAGTCCGTACTATGGCTACACCTTC.